The 2 T cell receptor beta chains below were found in one sample sequenced in a study of spatial heterogeneity in lung cancer. Study findings and constraints: In tumors, expanded intratumoral alpha and beta TCR counts tracked mutation counts.

A single record per CDR3 protein comes from TCRdb applying MiXCR to the 5' RACE reads. The table shows 4,000 to 5,500 distinct CDR3 sequences, with roughly 12% occurring only once. Time point meaning: sample taken at primary tumor resection. Their antigens remain unidentified. The sample in question was lung tumor tissue, obtained at surgery. The receptors derive from a male donor with early-stage non-small cell lung cancer.

Many counts were recorded for this clonotype. This beta chain is an off-target read within a library intended for alpha chains, so its frequency means little. The CDR3 DNA sequence: TGTGCCAGCAGTATAAGGGGGGGAGGTCCACCCCAGCATTTT. Translating gives CASSIRGGGPPQHF. The gene calls are TRBV6-2 or TRBV6-3 and TRBJ1-5; TRBD1 might be the D (6 bases). The germline gives CDR1 MNHEY, CDR2 SVGEGT. V lost 5 bases and J 10 bases, leaving 18 bases between the germline ends. CDR3 length: 14 amino acids.

This clonotype was detected many times. This beta chain is a stray sequence in a library constructed for alpha chains; its clone size is not meaningful. The rearrangement links TRBV4-2 to TRBJ2-3; D might be TRBD1 or TRBD2, each matching 6 bases. The V end lost 0 bases, the J end lost 6 bases, and 10 bases lay between the germline ends. Germline CDR1 and CDR2: LGHNA and YNFKEQ. The CDR3 length is 14 residues. This CDR3 reads CASSQERRGDTQYF. The CDR3 region has the DNA TGTGCCAGCAGCCAAGAGAGGAGGGGGGATACGCAGTATTTT.